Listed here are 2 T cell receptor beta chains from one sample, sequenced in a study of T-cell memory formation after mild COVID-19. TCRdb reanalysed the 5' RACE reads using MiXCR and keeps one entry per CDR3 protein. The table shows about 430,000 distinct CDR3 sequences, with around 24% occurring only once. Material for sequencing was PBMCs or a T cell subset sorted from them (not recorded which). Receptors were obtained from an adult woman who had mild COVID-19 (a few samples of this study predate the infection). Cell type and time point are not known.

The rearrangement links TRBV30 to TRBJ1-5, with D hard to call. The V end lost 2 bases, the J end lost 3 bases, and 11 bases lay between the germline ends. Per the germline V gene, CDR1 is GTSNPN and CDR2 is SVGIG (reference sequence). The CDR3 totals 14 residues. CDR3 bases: TGTGCCTGGAGTCGGGAACAGATCAATCAGCCCCAGCATTTT. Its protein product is CAWSREQINQPQHF.

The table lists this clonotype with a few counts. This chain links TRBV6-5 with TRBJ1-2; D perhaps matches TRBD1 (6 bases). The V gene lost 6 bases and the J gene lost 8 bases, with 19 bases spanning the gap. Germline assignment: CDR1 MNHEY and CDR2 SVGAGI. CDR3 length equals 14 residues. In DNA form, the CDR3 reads TGTGCCAGCAGCCCAATAAGCAGGGGAGACGGCTACACCTTC. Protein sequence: CASSPISRGDGYTF.